Listed below are T cell receptor beta chains from one sample, sequenced in a study of blood T cell repertoires in COVID-19. Profiling relied on immunoSEQ multiplex PCR, and the TCRdb table lists in-frame clones only, not all of them. The table lists 30,000 to 35,000 clones, 93% of them singletons. The sequenced sample was peripheral blood. Receptors originate from a human donor in a cohort sampled during active COVID-19. CDR3s include the opening cysteine and the closing phenylalanine or tryptophan. D genes are given only for firm matches.

TRBJ2-2,TRBD1,TRBV24-1,TGTGCCACCAGGGAGACAGGGGACACCGGGGAGCTGTTTTTT,CATRETGDTGELFF
TRBJ1-2,TRBD1,TRBV30,TGTGCCTGGAGTGTATTTGGACAGGGGTACTATGGCTACACCTTC,CAWSVFGQGYYGYTF
TRBJ1-3,.,TRBV28,TGTGCCAGCAGTTTTGTCCGGGTTGGTGGAAACACCATATATTTT,CASSFVRVGGNTIYF
TRBJ1-1,TRBD1,TRBV10-1,TGCGCCAGCAGTGAGGGACAGGGAATGAAAACTGAAGCTTTCTTT,CASSEGQGMKTEAFF
TRBJ1-2,.,TRBV29-1,TGCAGCGTTGAACCCTCCTCGGAATCCGACGCCGGGGGCTACACCTTC,CSVEPSSESDAGGYTF
TRBJ1-4,TRBD1,TRBV4-1,TGCGCCAGCAGCCAGGGGCCGGACAGGTTTAATGAAAAACTGTTTTTT,CASSQGPDRFNEKLFF
TRBJ2-7,.,TRBV5-4,TGTGCCAGCAGCTTGTTCACGGGACATAGTTACGAGCAGTACTTC,CASSLFTGHSYEQYF
TRBJ1-3,TRBD1,TRBV5-4,TGTGCCAGCAGCAAATTAACAGGGGACTCTGGAAACACCATATATTTT,CASSKLTGDSGNTIYF
TRBJ2-2,.,TRBV4-1,TGCGCCAGCAGCCCCCGCGGGTCGGGGGAGCTGTTTTTT,CASSPRGSGELFF
TRBJ1-1,.,TRBV5-1,TGCGCCAGCAGCCCCGGGACACAGAACACTGAAGCTTTCTTT,CASSPGTQNTEAFF
TRBJ1-1,.,TRBV6-5,TGTGCCAGCAGTTACTCGAGCGTCAGGAGGGGCACTGAAGCTTTCTTT,CASSYSSVRRGTEAFF
TRBJ2-1,.,TRBV10-1,TGCGCCAGCAGTGAGGGAGGCTATAACAATGAGCAGTTCTTC,CASSEGGYNNEQFF
TRBJ1-1,.,TRBV30,TGTGCCTGGAGTCCCCGTTGGGGGGGCGAGGGGACTGAAGCTTTCTTT,CAWSPRWGGEGTEAFF
TRBJ2-1,TRBD2,TRBV30,TGTGCCTGGGACGCAAGCGGGAGACCCTACAATGAGCAGTTCTTC,CAWDASGRPYNEQFF
TRBJ2-2,.,TRBV7-2,TGTGCCAGCAGCTTAGCGCTGGGGGCTCGGGACACCGGGGAGCTGTTTTTT,CASSLALGARDTGELFF
TRBJ1-2,.,TRBV30,TGTGCCTGGAGCGGGTCAAACTATGGCTACACCTTC,CAWSGSNYGYTF
TRBJ2-1,TRBD1,TRBV27,TGTGCCAGCCCACAGGGGAACGCGCAAGGCAATGAGCAGTTCTTC,CASPQGNAQGNEQFF
TRBJ2-1,.,TRBV18,TGTGCCAGCTCACCGGGCCAAGTCTCCTACAATGAGCAGTTCTTC,CASSPGQVSYNEQFF
TRBJ1-1,.,TRBV15,TGTGCCACCAGCAGACGACAGAATATGAACACTGAAGCTTTCTTT,CATSRRQNMNTEAFF
TRBJ2-7,TRBD2,TRBV7-9,TGTGCCAGCAGCTCTACTTTACGGGGACTAGCTGGTTACGAGCAGTACTTC,CASSSTLRGLAGYEQYF
TRBJ2-3,TRBD1,TRBV5-1,TGCGCCAGCAGCTTGGGGCCCGGACAGGGAACAGATACGCAGTATTTT,CASSLGPGQGTDTQYF